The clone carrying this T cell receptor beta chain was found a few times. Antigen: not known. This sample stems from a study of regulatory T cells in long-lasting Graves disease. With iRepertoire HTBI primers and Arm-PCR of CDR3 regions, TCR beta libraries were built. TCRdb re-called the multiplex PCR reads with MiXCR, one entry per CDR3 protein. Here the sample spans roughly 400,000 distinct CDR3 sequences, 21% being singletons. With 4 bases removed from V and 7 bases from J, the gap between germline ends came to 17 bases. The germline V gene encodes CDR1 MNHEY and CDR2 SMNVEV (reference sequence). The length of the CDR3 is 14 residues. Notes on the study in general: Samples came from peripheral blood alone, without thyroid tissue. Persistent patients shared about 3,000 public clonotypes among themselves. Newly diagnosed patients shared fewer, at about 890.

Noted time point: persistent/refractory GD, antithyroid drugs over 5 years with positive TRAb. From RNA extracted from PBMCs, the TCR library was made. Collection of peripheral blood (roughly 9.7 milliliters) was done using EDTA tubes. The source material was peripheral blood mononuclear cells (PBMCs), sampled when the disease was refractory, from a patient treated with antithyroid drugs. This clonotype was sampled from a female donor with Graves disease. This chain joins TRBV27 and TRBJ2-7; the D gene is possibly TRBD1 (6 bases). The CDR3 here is CASSSHRVRQEQYF. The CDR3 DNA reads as TGTGCCAGCAGTTCCCACAGGGTTCGGCAGGAGCAGTACTTC.